This paragraph covers one T cell receptor (beta chain) sequence. This record comes from a study of blood T cell repertoires in COVID-19. Turning to the study itself: Donors of Cohort 3 who recovered were those that had two negative PCRs, clearance, or symptom resolution. Specimens from acute and convalescent COVID-19 originated in the United States, Italy and Spain.

Each participant's cohort was designated according to participant-reported clinical history. As processed by the authors: Reference gene primer amplification yielded estimated nucleated cell counts. The repertoire was sequenced with immunoSEQ multiplex PCR; TCRdb's copy has only in-frame clones and lacks some. V, J and clone size are taken as reported in that table, and D and trimming were inferred from the DNA itself. In the table there are about 200,000 clones, roughly nine tenths of which are singletons. Trimming took 7 bases from V and 2 from J; bases not matched to a gene: 11. CDR3 size: 15 residues. Germline values: CDR1 SGHVS, CDR2 FQNEAQ.

The chain joins TRBV7-8 to TRBJ2-7; 7 nucleotides agree with TRBD2. The sequence derives from a woman in her 40s in a cohort exposed to, infected with or recovered from COVID-19 (not recorded which). Material for sequencing was PBMCs or T cells enriched from blood (not recorded which). The chain's CDR3 is CASIGGYGTTYEQYF. The CDR3 DNA is TGTGCCAGCATTGGGGGATATGGGACTACCTACGAGCAGTACTTC. The variable domain in full, completed from reference TRBV7-8 and TRBJ2-7, reads GAGVSQSPRYKVAKRGQDVALRCDPISGHVSLFWYQQALGQGPEFLTYFQNEAQLDKSGLPSDRFFAERPEGSVSTLKIQRTQQEDSAVYLCASIGGYGTTYEQYFGPGTRLTVT.